This T cell receptor (beta chain) was recovered during a study of blood T cell repertoires in COVID-19. Study-level information: COVID-19 samples, acute and convalescent, were from the United States, Italy and Spain. PBMCs, B-cell-depleted T cells, or T cells provided the cDNA or gDNA that made up the material.

Seattle-derived patients entered the study during active infection and were followed longitudinally. The CDR3 sequence is 16 residues long. Germline V gene data show CDR1 as GTSNPN and CDR2 as SVGIG (reference sequence). Trimming removed 4 bases at V and 3 bases at J, with 21 bases between. This clone was found once. In the authors' methods: The assay estimated nucleated cells by amplifying reference gene primers. Generated by immunoSEQ multiplex PCR, the TCRdb table keeps only in-frame clones and is missing some. The DNA gave D and trimming, while V, J and clone size come from that table. The sample has about 480,000 clones, approximately 91% seen once.

The sequence was collected from a woman between 45 and 65 years old with COVID-19, enrolled during active disease. The sample comprised peripheral blood. The chain is built from TRBV30 and TRBJ1-1, with TRBD1 as a possible D gene (5 bases). For the CDR3, the DNA is TGTGCCTGGAAGGTTGGCGGGGCGGGGTGGGACACTGAAGCTTTCTTT. Protein sequence: CAWKVGGAGWDTEAFF. The entire variable domain, with the rest obtained from reference TRBV30 and TRBJ1-1, is as follows: SQTIHQWPATLVQPVGSPLSLECTVEGTSNPNLYWYRQAAGRGLQLLFYSVGIGQISSEVPQNLSASRPQDRQFILSSKKLLLSDSGFYLCAWKVGGAGWDTEAFFGQGTRLTVV.